This T cell receptor (beta chain) originates from a study of cytomegalovirus exposure and HLA in healthy donors. Study summary: HLA-typed donors were the source of approximately 86 million unique TCRs held in an early data release. General observations from the study: The authors later found HLA-associated TCR beta chains more clonally expanded than equally common others.

Researchers ran the PCR with 60 Vbeta and 13 Jbeta primers. Sequencing was performed with immunoSEQ multiplex PCR; in TCRdb, only in-frame clones are kept and a portion is missing. In the table there are roughly 200,000 clones, almost 70% of which are singletons. The table lists this clone with a count of one. The antigen remains unidentified. In germline, CDR1 is DFQATT, CDR2 SNEGSKA (reference sequence). V lost 3 bases and J lost 4, with 6 bases in between. The CDR3 has 11 residues. The TCR was taken from a man aged 40-50 years in good health and CMV-seropositive. Specimen: PBMCs. The chain is built from TRBV20-1 and TRBJ2-5; D is ambiguous. Here the CDR3 DNA reads TGCAGTGCTAGTTTAGTAGAGACCCAGTACTTC. It yields the protein CSASLVETQYF.